Listed below are T cell receptor beta chains from one sample, sequenced in a study of low-dose radiotherapy and immunotherapy resistance in tumors. Each CDR3 protein is one row after TCRdb ran MiXCR on the reads. The sample lists around 80,000 distinct CDR3 sequences; 15% to 20% were seen once. This sample comprised PBMCs, obtained before treatment. Receptors were obtained from a male donor with prostate cancer. Both conserved end residues are part of each CDR3. Clone size is stated in some rows and not others, as once, few, many or a class when expanded.

v_call: TRBV29-1
cdr3_length: 12
clone_size: many
j_call: TRBJ1-2
cdr3_aa: CSVADRNYGYTF

v_call: TRBV9
cdr3_length: 15
clone_size: many
j_call: TRBJ2-2
cdr3_aa: CASSGTGGAAGELFF

v_call: TRBV7-2
cdr3_length: 12
clone_size: few
j_call: TRBJ1-1
cdr3_aa: CASSQQNTEAFF

v_call: TRBV7-9
cdr3_length: 15
clone_size: many
j_call: TRBJ2-5
cdr3_aa: CASSPNGGPAETQYF

v_call: TRBV19
cdr3_length: 15
clone_size: many
j_call: TRBJ1-2
cdr3_aa: CASRLTGSLNYGYTF

v_call: TRBV7-9
cdr3_length: 11
clone_size: many
j_call: TRBJ1-1
cdr3_aa: CASSFSGVAFF

v_call: TRBV7-2
cdr3_length: 14
clone_size: medium-sized
j_call: TRBJ2-7
cdr3_aa: CASSSLAGGHEQYF

v_call: TRBV5-1
cdr3_length: 14
clone_size: many
j_call: TRBJ2-3
cdr3_aa: CASSLGSFTDTQYF

v_call: TRBV3-1
cdr3_length: 16
clone_size: many
j_call: TRBJ1-6
cdr3_aa: CASSQDFGVNNSPLHF

v_call: TRBV29-1
cdr3_length: 12
clone_size: many
j_call: TRBJ2-2
cdr3_aa: CSVEQGFGELFF

v_call: TRBV19
cdr3_length: 15
clone_size: many
j_call: TRBJ1-1
cdr3_aa: CASSPQTASNTEAFF

v_call: TRBV6-1
cdr3_length: 15
clone_size: few
j_call: TRBJ2-2
cdr3_aa: CASSSEGGGTGELFF

v_call: TRBV12-3/TRBV12-4
cdr3_length: 13
clone_size: many
j_call: TRBJ1-2
cdr3_aa: CASSPGRPFGYTF

v_call: TRBV18
cdr3_length: 16
clone_size: many
j_call: TRBJ2-1
cdr3_aa: CASSPRDARIYNEQFF

v_call: TRBV6-5
cdr3_length: 16
clone_size: many
j_call: TRBJ1-1
cdr3_aa: CASSSGWQGRNTEAFF

v_call: TRBV7-3
cdr3_length: 15
clone_size: -
j_call: TRBJ2-2
cdr3_aa: CASSADSHHTGELFF

v_call: TRBV25-1
cdr3_length: 14
clone_size: many
j_call: TRBJ2-5
cdr3_aa: CASGVMGGRETQYF

v_call: TRBV18
cdr3_length: 16
clone_size: many
j_call: TRBJ2-2
cdr3_aa: CASSPPGTGPTGELFF

v_call: TRBV5-1
cdr3_length: 15
clone_size: many
j_call: TRBJ2-2
cdr3_aa: CASSAGLENTGELFF

v_call: TRBV7-2
cdr3_length: 15
clone_size: many
j_call: TRBJ2-1
cdr3_aa: CASSLDSGGFNEQFF

v_call: TRBV15
cdr3_length: 17
clone_size: many
j_call: TRBJ2-1
cdr3_aa: CATSRGTSGGAYNEQFF

v_call: TRBV7-2
cdr3_length: 14
clone_size: many
j_call: TRBJ2-5
cdr3_aa: CASSVAGGGETQYF